The rows below give T cell receptor beta chains drawn from one sample of a study of T-cell reconstitution after alpha-beta-depleted transplantation in children. TCRdb reprocessed the PCR reads with MiXCR, giving one entry per CDR3 protein. The repertoire holds about 980,000 distinct CDR3 sequences, with about 29% as singletons. The sequenced sample was PBMCs, mostly from graft donor cells, obtained 360 days after TCRalphabeta/CD19-depleted stem cell transplant. The source of these receptors is a boy in the first two years of life who had a stem cell transplant for SCID, so the T cells may come from the graft donor. The CDR3 runs from the conserved cysteine through the conserved F or W. D genes are given only for firm matches. Clone size appears in some rows only: once, few, many, or a class for an expanded clone.

>.|TRBV24-1|few|13|TRBJ2-3
CATSVLGTDTQYF
TGTGCCACCAGTGTCCTGGGGACAGATACGCAGTATTTT
>.|TRBV11-2|.|15|TRBJ1-4
CASRKGRGTSEKLFF
TGTGCCAGCAGAAAGGGTAGGGGCACTTCCGAAAAACTGTTTTTT
>.|TRBV4-2|.|15|TRBJ2-7
CASSQEQGRDYEQYF
TGTGCCAGCAGCCAAGAACAAGGAAGGGACTACGAGCAGTACTTC
>.|TRBV12-3/TRBV12-4|few|14|TRBJ2-1
CASSLRGGGDEQFF
TGTGCCAGCAGTTTGAGAGGGGGAGGGGATGAGCAGTTCTTC
>.|TRBV11-2|.|15|TRBJ2-3
CASSSASGGPYTQYF
TGTGCCAGCAGCTCCGCATCGGGGGGCCCCTATACGCAGTATTTT
>.|TRBV3-1|.|18|TRBJ2-4
CASSQDLEDRLAKNIQYF
TGTGCCAGCAGCCAAGATTTGGAGGACAGACTAGCCAAAAACATTCAGTACTTC
>.|TRBV20-1|.|11|TRBJ2-7
CSARDPYEQYF
TGCAGTGCTAGAGATCCCTACGAGCAGTACTTC
>TRBD2|TRBV7-9|few|14|TRBJ2-1
CASRLSGGYHEQFF
TGTGCCAGCAGGCTTAGCGGGGGGTACCATGAGCAGTTCTTC
>.|TRBV15|few|15|TRBJ2-5
CATSRDSVGQETQYF
TGTGCCACCAGCAGAGATTCGGTGGGGCAAGAGACCCAGTACTTC
>.|TRBV5-5|few|13|TRBJ2-3
CASSAPGPDTQYF
TGTGCCAGCAGCGCTCCCGGCCCAGATACGCAGTATTTT
>.|TRBV6-2/TRBV6-3|.|14|TRBJ1-3
CASSYRGTGNTIYF
TGTGCCAGCAGTTACCGAGGGACTGGAAACACCATATATTTT
>.|TRBV20-1|.|12|TRBJ1-1
CSASSANTEAFF
TGCAGTGCTAGTTCCGCGAACACTGAAGCTTTCTTT
>TRBD2|TRBV20-1|few|16|TRBJ2-5
CSASLAGGGYQETQYF
TGCAGTGCTAGTCTAGCGGGGGGCGGGTACCAAGAGACCCAGTACTTC
>.|TRBV11-1|.|16|TRBJ2-1
CASSPQGGTGRNEQFF
TGTGCCAGCAGCCCTCAAGGGGGGACGGGTCGCAATGAGCAGTTCTTC
>.|TRBV20-1|few|15|TRBJ1-5
CSARESGRLNQPQHF
TGCAGTGCTAGAGAGAGCGGGAGACTGAATCAGCCCCAGCATTTT
>.|TRBV7-9|few|11|TRBJ2-7
CASSKTGEQYF
TGTGCCAGCAGTAAGACGGGGGAGCAGTACTTC
>TRBD2|TRBV27|few|20|TRBJ2-5
CASSLRGIAGGPLFQETQYF
TGTGCCAGCAGTTTAAGGGGGATAGCGGGGGGCCCTCTATTCCAAGAGACCCAGTACTTC
>.|TRBV11-2|few|14|TRBJ2-1
CASSAKPGPQAQFF
TGTGCCAGCAGCGCCAAACCGGGCCCACAAGCGCAGTTCTTC
>.|TRBV28|.|12|TRBJ1-2
CASSSPPHGYTF
TGTGCCAGCAGTTCCCCTCCCCACGGCTACACCTTC
>TRBD2|TRBV29-1|.|12|TRBJ2-1
CSVKRGDNEQFF
TGCAGCGTTAAGCGGGGGGACAATGAGCAGTTCTTC
>TRBD1|TRBV5-1|.|18|TRBJ2-6
CASSFSGQGSSGANVLTF
TGCGCCAGCAGCTTTTCGGGACAGGGATCCTCTGGGGCCAACGTCCTGACTTTC
>TRBD2|TRBV11-2|.|18|TRBJ2-2
CASSPQTSGGTVTGELFF
TGTGCCAGCAGCCCCCAGACTAGCGGGGGGACGGTCACCGGGGAGCTGTTTTTT
>TRBD2|TRBV25-1|few|18|TRBJ2-1
CASSEYGTSGGTYNEQFF
TGTGCCAGCAGTGAATATGGGACTAGCGGGGGGACCTACAATGAGCAGTTCTTC
>.|TRBV5-5|once|15|TRBJ2-7
CASSLGSYGGYEQYF
TGTGCCAGCAGCTTGGGTTCCTATGGCGGTTACGAGCAGTACTTC
>TRBD1|TRBV20-1|few|14|TRBJ2-1
CSARQDRGRNEQFF
TGCAGTGCTCGGCAGGACAGGGGCAGGAATGAGCAGTTCTTC
>.|TRBV12-3/TRBV12-4|.|15|TRBJ2-3
CASSGTPWGTDTQYF
TGTGCCAGCAGCGGGACTCCTTGGGGCACAGATACGCAGTATTTT
>.|TRBV5-1|few|14|TRBJ2-7
CASSGAAEIYEQYF
TGCGCCAGCAGCGGTGCGGCGGAGATCTACGAGCAGTACTTC
>.|TRBV5-1|few|18|TRBJ2-1
CASSLRGRVGISYNEQFF
TGCGCCAGCAGCTTGAGAGGGCGGGTGGGGATCTCCTACAATGAGCAGTTCTTC
>.|TRBV2|few|16|TRBJ2-2
CARKLGRGSNTGELFF
TGTGCCCGAAAACTCGGACGGGGGTCGAACACCGGGGAGCTGTTTTTT
>.|TRBV2|.|13|TRBJ1-2
CASGGNNNYGYTF
TGTGCCAGCGGTGGGAACAATAACTATGGCTACACCTTC
>TRBD1|TRBV24-1|few|13|TRBJ2-3
CATGTGSSDTQYF
TGTGCCACCGGGACAGGCTCATCGGATACGCAGTATTTT
>.|TRBV5-1|.|15|TRBJ2-6
CASSLPSTGANVLTF
TGCGCCAGCAGCTTGCCGAGTACTGGGGCCAACGTCCTGACTTTC
>.|TRBV25-1|few|17|TRBJ1-6
CASSEKTPSFYNSPLHF
TGTGCCAGCAGTGAAAAGACCCCTTCCTTCTATAATTCACCCCTCCACTTT
>TRBD1|TRBV4-1|.|16|TRBJ1-2
CASSQEETGKSYGYTF
TGCGCCAGCAGCCAAGAGGAGACAGGGAAAAGCTATGGCTACACCTTC
>TRBD1|TRBV29-1|.|12|TRBJ1-1
CSARTGEPEAFF
TGCAGCGCACGGACAGGGGAGCCTGAAGCTTTCTTT
>.|TRBV5-1|.|15|TRBJ1-1
CASSATGPRNTEAFF
TGCGCCAGCAGCGCGACAGGTCCCCGGAACACTGAAGCTTTCTTT
>TRBD2|TRBV11-2|.|17|TRBJ2-3
CASSLDPLAGTGDTQYF
TGTGCCAGCAGCTTAGACCCCCTAGCGGGGACGGGAGATACGCAGTATTTT
>.|TRBV10-3|.|16|TRBJ2-1
CAITHTPGLSVGEQFF
TGTGCCATCACCCACACCCCAGGGTTGTCAGTTGGTGAGCAGTTCTTC
>.|TRBV25-1|.|11|TRBJ2-2
CASSAGGELFF
TGTGCCAGCAGTGCCGGCGGGGAGCTGTTTTTT
>.|TRBV12-3/TRBV12-4|.|13|TRBJ2-1
CASTKNRGGEQFF
TGTGCCAGCACTAAAAACAGGGGGGGGGAGCAGTTCTTC
>TRBD1|TRBV4-3|.|16|TRBJ1-2
CASSQDVRRQGHGYTF
TGCGCCAGCAGCCAAGATGTCAGGAGACAGGGTCATGGCTACACCTTC